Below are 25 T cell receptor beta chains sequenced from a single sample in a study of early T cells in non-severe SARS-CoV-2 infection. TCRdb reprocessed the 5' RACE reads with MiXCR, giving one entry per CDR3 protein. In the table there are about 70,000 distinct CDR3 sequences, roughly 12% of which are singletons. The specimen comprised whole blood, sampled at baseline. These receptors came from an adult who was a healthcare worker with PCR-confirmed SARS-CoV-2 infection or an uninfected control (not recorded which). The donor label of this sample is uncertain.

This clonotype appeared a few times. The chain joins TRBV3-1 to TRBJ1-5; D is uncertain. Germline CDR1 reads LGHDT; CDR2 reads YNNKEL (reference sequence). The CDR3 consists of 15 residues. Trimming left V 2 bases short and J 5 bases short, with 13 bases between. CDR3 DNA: TGTGCCAGCAGCCAAAGTTCGAATCGCGATCAGCCCCAGCATTTT. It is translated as CASSQSSNRDQPQHF.

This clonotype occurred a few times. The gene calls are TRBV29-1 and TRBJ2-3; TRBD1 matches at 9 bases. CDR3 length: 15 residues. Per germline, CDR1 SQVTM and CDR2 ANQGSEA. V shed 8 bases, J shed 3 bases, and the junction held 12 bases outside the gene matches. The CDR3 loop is CSMEGTGKSTDTQYF. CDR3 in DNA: TGCAGCATGGAAGGGACAGGGAAGAGTACAGATACGCAGTATTTT.

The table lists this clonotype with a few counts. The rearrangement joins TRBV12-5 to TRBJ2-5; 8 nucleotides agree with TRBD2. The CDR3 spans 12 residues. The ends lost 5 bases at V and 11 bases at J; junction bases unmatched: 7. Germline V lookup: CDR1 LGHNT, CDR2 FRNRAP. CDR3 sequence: CASGMSSGGQYF. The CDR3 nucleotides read TGTGCTAGTGGTATGTCAAGCGGGGGACAGTACTTC. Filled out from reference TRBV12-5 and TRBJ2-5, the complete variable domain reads DARVTQTPRHKVTEMGQEVTMRCQPILGHNTVFWYRQTMMQGLELLAYFRNRAPLDDSGMPKDRFSAEMPDATLATLKIQPSEPRDSAVYFCASGMSSGGQYFGPGTRLLVL.

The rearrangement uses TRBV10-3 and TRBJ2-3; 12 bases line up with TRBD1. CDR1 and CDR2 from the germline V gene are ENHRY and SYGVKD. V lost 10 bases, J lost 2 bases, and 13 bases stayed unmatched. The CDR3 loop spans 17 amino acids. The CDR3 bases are TGTGCCAGCTGCGGGACAGGGGGCGTCGTACACACAGATACGCAGTATTTT. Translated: CASCGTGGVVHTDTQYF.

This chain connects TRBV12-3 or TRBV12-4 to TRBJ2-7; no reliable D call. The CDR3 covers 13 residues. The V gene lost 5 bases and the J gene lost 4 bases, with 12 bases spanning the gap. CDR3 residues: CASSPHTLYEQYF. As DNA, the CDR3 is TGTGCCAGCAGTCCCCATACTTTATACGAGCAGTACTTC.

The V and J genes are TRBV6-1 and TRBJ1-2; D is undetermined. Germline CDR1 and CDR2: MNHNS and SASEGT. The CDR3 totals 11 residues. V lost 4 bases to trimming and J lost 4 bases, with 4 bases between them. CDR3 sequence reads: CASSASYGYTF. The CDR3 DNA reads TGTGCCAGCAGTGCCTCCTATGGCTACACCTTC.

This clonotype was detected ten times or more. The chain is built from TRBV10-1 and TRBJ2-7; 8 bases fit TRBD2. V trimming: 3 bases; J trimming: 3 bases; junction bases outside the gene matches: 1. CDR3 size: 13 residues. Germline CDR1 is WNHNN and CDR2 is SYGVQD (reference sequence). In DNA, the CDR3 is TGCGCCAGCAGTGATAGCGGGGACTACGAGCAGTACTTC. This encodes CASSDSGDYEQYF.

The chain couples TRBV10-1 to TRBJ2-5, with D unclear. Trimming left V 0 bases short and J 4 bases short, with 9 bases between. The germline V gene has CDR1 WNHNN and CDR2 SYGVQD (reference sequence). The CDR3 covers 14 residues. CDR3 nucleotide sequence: TGCGCCAGCAGTGAGTCGAACTCCCCAGAGACCCAGTACTTC. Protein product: CASSESNSPETQYF.

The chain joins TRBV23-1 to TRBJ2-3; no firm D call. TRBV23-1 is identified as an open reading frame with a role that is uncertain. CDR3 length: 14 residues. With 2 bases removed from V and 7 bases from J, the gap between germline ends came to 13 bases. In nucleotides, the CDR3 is TGCGCCAGCAGTCAAAAAGTACCTTGGAATACGCAGTATTTT. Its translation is CASSQKVPWNTQYF.

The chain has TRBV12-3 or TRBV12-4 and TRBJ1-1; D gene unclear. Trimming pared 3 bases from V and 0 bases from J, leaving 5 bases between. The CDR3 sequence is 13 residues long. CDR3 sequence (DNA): TGTGCCAGCAGTTTCGCTTTGAACACTGAAGCTTTCTTT. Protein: CASSFALNTEAFF.

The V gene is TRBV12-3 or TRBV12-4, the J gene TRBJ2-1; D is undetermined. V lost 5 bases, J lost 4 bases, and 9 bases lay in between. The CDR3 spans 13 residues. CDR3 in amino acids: CASSPQHYNEQFF. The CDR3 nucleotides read TGTGCCAGCAGTCCTCAACATTACAATGAGCAGTTCTTC.

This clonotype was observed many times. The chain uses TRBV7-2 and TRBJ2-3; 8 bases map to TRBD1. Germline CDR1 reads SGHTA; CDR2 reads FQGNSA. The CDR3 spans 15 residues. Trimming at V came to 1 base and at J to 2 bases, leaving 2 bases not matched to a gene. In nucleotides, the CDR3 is TGTGCCAGCAGCTTAGAGGACAGGGTCACAGATACGCAGTATTTT. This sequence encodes CASSLEDRVTDTQYF.

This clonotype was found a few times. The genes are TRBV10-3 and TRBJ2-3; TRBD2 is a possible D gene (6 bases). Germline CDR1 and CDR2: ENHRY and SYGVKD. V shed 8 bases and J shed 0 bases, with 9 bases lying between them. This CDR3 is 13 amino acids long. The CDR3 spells CAIGRDSTDTQYF. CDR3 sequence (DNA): TGTGCCATCGGGCGGGATAGCACAGATACGCAGTATTTT.

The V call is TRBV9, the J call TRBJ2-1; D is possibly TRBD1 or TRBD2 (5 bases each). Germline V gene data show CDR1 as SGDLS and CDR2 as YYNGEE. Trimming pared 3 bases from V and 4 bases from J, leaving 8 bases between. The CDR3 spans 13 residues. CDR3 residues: CASSDGGYNEQFF. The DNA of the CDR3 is TGTGCCAGCAGCGATGGGGGTTACAATGAGCAGTTCTTC.

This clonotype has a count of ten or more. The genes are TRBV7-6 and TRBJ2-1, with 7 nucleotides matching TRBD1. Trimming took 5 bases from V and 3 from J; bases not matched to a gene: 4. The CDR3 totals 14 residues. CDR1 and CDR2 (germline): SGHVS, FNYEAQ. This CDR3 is CASSPGGSYNEQFF. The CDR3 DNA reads TGTGCCAGCAGCCCAGGGGGAAGCTACAATGAGCAGTTCTTC.

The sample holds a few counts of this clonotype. CDR3 sequence (DNA): TGTGCCAGCAGTGAAATGTCTGGCGGGGTCACAGATACGCAGTATTTT. This translates into CASSEMSGGVTDTQYF. The chain recombines TRBV2 with TRBJ2-3; D perhaps matches TRBD2 (6 bases). CDR1 is SNHLY, CDR2 FYNNEI, per germline. CDR3 length: 16 residues. The V gene lost 2 bases and the J gene lost 2 bases, with 14 bases spanning the gap.

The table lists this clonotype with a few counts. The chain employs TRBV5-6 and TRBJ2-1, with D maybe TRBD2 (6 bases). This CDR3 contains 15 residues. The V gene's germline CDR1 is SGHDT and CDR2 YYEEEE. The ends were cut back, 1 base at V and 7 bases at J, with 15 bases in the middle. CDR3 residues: CASSLPGERGNEQFF. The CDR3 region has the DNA TGTGCCAGCAGCTTGCCGGGAGAGAGAGGAAATGAGCAGTTCTTC.

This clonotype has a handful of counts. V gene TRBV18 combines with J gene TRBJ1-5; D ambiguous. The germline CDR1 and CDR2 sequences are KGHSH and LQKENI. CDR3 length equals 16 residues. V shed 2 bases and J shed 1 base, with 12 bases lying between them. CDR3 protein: CASSPAALVSNQPQHF. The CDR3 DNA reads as TGTGCCAGCTCACCAGCCGCACTGGTCAGCAATCAGCCCCAGCATTTT.

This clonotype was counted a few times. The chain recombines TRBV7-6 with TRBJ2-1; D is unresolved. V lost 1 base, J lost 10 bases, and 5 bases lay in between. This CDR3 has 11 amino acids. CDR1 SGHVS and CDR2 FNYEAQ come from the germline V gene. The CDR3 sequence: CASSLGREQFF. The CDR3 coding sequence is TGTGCCAGCAGCTTAGGGCGAGAGCAGTTCTTC.

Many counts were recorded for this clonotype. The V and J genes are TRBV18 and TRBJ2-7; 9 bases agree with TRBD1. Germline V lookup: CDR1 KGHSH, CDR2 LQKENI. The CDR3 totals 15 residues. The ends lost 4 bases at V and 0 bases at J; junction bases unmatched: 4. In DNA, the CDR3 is TGTGCCAGCTCACGGGACAGGGAGAGCTCCTACGAGCAGTACTTC. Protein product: CASSRDRESSYEQYF. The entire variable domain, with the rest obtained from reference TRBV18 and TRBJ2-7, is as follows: NAGVMQNPRHLVRRRGQEARLRCSPMKGHSHVYWYRQLPEEGLKFMVYLQKENIIDESGMPKERFSAEFPKEGPSILRIQQVVRGDSAAYFCASSRDRESSYEQYFGPGTRLTVT.

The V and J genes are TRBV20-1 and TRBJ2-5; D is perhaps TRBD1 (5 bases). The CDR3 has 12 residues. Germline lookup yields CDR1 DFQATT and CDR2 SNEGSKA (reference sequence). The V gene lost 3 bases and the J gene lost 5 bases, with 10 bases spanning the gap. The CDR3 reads CSASLTDETQYF. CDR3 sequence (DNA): TGCAGTGCTAGCCTGACAGACGAGACCCAGTACTTC.

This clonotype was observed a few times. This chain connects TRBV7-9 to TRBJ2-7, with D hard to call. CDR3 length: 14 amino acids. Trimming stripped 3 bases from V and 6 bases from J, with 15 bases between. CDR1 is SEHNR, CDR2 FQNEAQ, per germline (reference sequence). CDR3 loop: CASSFRTAPSEQYF. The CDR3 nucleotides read TGTGCCAGCAGCTTTCGAACGGCCCCTAGCGAGCAGTACTTC.

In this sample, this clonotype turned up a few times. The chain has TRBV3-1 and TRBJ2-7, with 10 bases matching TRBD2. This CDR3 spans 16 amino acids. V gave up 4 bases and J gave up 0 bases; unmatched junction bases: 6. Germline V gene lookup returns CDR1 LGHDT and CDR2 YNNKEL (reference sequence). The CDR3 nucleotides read TGTGCCAGCAGCCTTGGACTAGCGGACAGCTCCTACGAGCAGTACTTC. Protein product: CASSLGLADSSYEQYF.

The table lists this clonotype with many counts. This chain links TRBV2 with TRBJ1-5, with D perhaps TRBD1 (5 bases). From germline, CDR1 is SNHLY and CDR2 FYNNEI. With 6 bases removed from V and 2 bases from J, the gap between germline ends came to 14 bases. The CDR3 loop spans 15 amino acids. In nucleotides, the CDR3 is TGTGCCAGCAGGGGACTTCGTAGCGGCAATCAGCCCCAGCATTTT. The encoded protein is CASRGLRSGNQPQHF.

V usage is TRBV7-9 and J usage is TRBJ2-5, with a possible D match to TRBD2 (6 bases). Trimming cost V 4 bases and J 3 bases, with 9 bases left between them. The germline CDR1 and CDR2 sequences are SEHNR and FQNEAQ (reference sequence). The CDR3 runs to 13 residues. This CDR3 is CASSSEGEETQYF. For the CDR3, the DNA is TGTGCCAGCAGCTCGGAGGGAGAAGAGACCCAGTACTTC.